This T cell receptor beta chain was obtained from a study of T-cell memory formation after mild COVID-19. About the study: TCR clusters largely stayed donor specific. Study-level points and caveats: Pre-infection memory already had some responding clones, implying cross-reactive memory joined. CD4/CD8 balance held among clones contracting day 15 to 85, and later expanders leaned CD4+. Most CD4+ clones that shrank were in CM and EM, while CD8+ ones turned up in EMRA.

Details on this clonotype: The antigen remains unidentified.

CDR1 SGHTA and CDR2 FQGTGA come from the germline V gene. The J segment lost 7 bases and the V segment lost 5 bases, leaving 5 bases of the junction unmatched. The CDR3 has 13 amino acids. TCRdb reprocessed the 5' RACE reads via MiXCR and lists one record per CDR3 protein. The sample holds more than 250,000 distinct CDR3 sequences, approximately 19% seen once. What was sequenced was PBMCs or a T cell subset sorted from them (not recorded which). The V and J genes are TRBV7-3 and TRBJ1-2; 9 bases map to TRBD1. The TCR comes from a man younger than 30 who had mild COVID-19 (a few samples of this study predate the infection). Cell type and time point are not known. DNA for the CDR3: TGTGCCAGCAGCCTTGGACAGGGGTTTGGCTACACCTTC. This encodes CASSLGQGFGYTF. The variable domain in full, with the rest retrieved from reference TRBV7-3 and TRBJ1-2, is GAGVSQTPSNKVTEKGKYVELRCDPISGHTALYWYRQSLGQGPEFLIYFQGTGAADDSGLPNDRFFAVRPEGSVSTLKIQRTERGDSAVYLCASSLGQGFGYTFGSGTRLTVV.